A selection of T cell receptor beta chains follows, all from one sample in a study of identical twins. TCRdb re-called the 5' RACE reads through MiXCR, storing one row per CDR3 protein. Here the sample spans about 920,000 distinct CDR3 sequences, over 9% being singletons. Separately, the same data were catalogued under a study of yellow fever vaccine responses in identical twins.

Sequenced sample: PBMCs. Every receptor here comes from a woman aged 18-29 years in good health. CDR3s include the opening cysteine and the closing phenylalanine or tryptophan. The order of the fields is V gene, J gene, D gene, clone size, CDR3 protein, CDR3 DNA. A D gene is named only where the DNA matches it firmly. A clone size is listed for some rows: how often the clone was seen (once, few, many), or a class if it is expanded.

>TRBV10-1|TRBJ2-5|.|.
CATHTPYQETQYF
TGCGCCACCCACACACCGTACCAAGAGACCCAGTACTTC
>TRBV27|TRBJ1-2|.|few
CASSPRTEYYYGYTF
TGTGCCAGCAGTCCAAGGACAGAATACTACTATGGCTACACCTTC
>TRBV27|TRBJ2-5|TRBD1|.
CASSSQIQGRETQYF
TGTGCCAGCAGTTCCCAAATACAGGGGAGAGAGACCCAGTACTTC
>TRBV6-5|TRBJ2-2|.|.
CASSYSSDRTGELFF
TGTGCCAGCAGTTACTCGAGTGACCGGACCGGGGAGCTGTTTTTT
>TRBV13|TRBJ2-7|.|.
CASSQDVSYEQYF
TGTGCCAGCAGCCAGGACGTCTCCTACGAGCAGTACTTC
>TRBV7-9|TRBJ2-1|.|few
CASRFSSSYNEQFF
TGTGCCAGCAGGTTCAGCAGCTCCTACAATGAGCAGTTCTTC
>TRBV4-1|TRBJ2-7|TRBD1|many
CASSQQTGEREQYF
TGCGCCAGCAGCCAGCAAACAGGGGAGCGCGAGCAGTACTTC
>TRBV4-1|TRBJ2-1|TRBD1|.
CASSQDGTGTLNEQFF
TGCGCCAGCAGCCAAGACGGGACAGGCACCCTCAATGAGCAGTTCTTC
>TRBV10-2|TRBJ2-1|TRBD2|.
CASTDSSGWDEQFF
TGCGCCAGCACGGACTCTAGCGGATGGGATGAGCAGTTCTTC
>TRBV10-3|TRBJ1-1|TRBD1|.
CAISEGTALNTEAFF
TGTGCCATCAGTGAGGGGACAGCCCTGAACACTGAAGCTTTCTTT
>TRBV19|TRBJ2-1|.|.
CASSPDRGYMNEQFF
TGTGCCAGTAGTCCTGACCGGGGGTACATGAATGAGCAGTTCTTC
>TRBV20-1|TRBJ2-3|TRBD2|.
CSARVGLAAKGADTQYF
TGCAGTGCTAGAGTGGGACTAGCGGCTAAGGGGGCCGATACGCAGTATTTT
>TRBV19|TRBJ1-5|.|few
CASRPTASSPQHF
TGTGCCAGTAGGCCGACAGCCTCGTCGCCCCAGCATTTT
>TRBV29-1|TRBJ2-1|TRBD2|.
CSVTGLASYNEQFF
TGCAGCGTTACGGGACTAGCCTCCTACAATGAGCAGTTCTTC
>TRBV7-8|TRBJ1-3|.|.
CASSPWVLSGNTIYF
TGTGCCAGCAGCCCTTGGGTCCTCTCTGGAAACACCATATATTTT
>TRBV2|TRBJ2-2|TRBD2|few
CASSEAGGRMSYTGELFF
TGTGCCAGCAGTGAGGCGGGAGGGCGAATGAGTTACACCGGGGAGCTGTTTTTT
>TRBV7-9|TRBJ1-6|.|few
CASSGSSYNSPLHF
TGTGCCAGCAGCGGGAGCTCCTATAATTCACCCCTCCACTTT
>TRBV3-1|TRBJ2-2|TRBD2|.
CASSSTGLGPNTGELFF
TGTGCCAGCAGCTCTACGGGACTAGGTCCGAACACCGGGGAGCTGTTTTTT
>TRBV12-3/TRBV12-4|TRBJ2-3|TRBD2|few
CASSSGTSGTAQYF
TGTGCCAGCAGTTCCGGGACTAGCGGGACAGCGCAGTATTTT
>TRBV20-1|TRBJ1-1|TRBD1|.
CSAHRNRGWSTEAFF
TGCAGTGCACATCGAAACAGGGGGTGGAGCACTGAAGCTTTCTTT
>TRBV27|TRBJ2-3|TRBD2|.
CASSLLAGFTDTQYF
TGTGCCAGCAGTTTATTAGCGGGATTCACAGATACGCAGTATTTT
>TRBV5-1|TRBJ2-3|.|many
CASSLGTARTDTQYF
TGCGCCAGCAGCTTGGGGACAGCCCGCACAGATACGCAGTATTTT
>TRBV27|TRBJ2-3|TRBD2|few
CASSIIPRTSGADTQYF
TGTGCCAGCAGTATTATACCCAGGACTAGCGGGGCGGATACGCAGTATTTT
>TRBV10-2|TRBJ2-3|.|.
CAARGGALFTDTQYF
TGCGCCGCAAGGGGGGGGGCCCTCTTCACAGATACGCAGTATTTT
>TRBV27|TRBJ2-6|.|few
CASSLRYAGANVLTF
TGTGCCAGCAGTTTACGGTATGCTGGGGCCAACGTCCTGACTTTC
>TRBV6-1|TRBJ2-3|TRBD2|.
CASSPSGRATDTQYF
TGTGCCAGCAGTCCTAGCGGGAGGGCCACAGATACGCAGTATTTT
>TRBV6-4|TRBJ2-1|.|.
CASSPGAQISYNEQFF
TGTGCCAGCAGTCCTGGGGCCCAAATCTCCTACAATGAGCAGTTCTTC
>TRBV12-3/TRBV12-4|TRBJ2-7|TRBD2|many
CASSPREGSSYEQYF
TGTGCCAGCAGTCCCAGGGAGGGGAGCTCCTACGAGCAGTACTTC
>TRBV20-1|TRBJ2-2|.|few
CSASPGQNTGELFF
TGCAGTGCTAGTCCAGGACAGAACACCGGGGAGCTGTTTTTT
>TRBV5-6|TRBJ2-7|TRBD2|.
CASSLGPGLAGRASSYEQYF
TGTGCCAGCAGCTTGGGGCCTGGGCTAGCGGGACGAGCTTCATCCTACGAGCAGTACTTC
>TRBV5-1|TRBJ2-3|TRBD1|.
CASSSRPTGGVYTDTQYF
TGCGCCAGCAGCTCGAGACCGACAGGGGGAGTGTACACAGATACGCAGTATTTT
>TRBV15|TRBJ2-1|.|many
CATSRDLRDNEQFF
TGTGCCACCAGCAGAGATCTGAGAGACAATGAGCAGTTCTTC
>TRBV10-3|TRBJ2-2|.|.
CAIKEQDANTGELFF
TGTGCCATAAAAGAACAGGATGCGAACACCGGGGAGCTGTTTTTT
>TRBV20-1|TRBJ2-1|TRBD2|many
CSARDQAGGSYNEQFF
TGCAGTGCTAGAGATCAGGCGGGAGGGTCCTACAATGAGCAGTTCTTC
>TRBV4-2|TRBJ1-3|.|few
CASSQDHQGRGNTIYF
TGTGCCAGCAGCCAAGATCACCAGGGAAGGGGAAACACCATATATTTT
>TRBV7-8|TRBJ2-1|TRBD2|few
CASSLAVAGVYNEQFF
TGTGCCAGCAGCTTAGCGGTAGCGGGGGTATACAATGAGCAGTTCTTC
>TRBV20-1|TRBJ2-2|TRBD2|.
CSAVRLAGGTGELFF
TGCAGTGCTGTTCGACTAGCGGGAGGAACCGGGGAGCTGTTTTTT
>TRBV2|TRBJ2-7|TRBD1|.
CTFSCVLTGQGPSYEQYF
TGTACCTTCAGCTGTGTCCTCACGGGACAGGGTCCCTCCTACGAGCAGTACTTC
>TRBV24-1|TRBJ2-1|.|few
CATSRVDNEQFF
TGTGCCACCAGCCGTGTGGACAATGAGCAGTTCTTC
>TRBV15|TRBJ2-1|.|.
CATSREGASGYNEQFF
TGTGCCACCAGCAGAGAGGGGGCTAGCGGCTACAATGAGCAGTTCTTC
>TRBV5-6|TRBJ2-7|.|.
CASSLGEDSYEQYF
TGTGCCAGCAGCTTGGGGGAGGACTCCTACGAGCAGTACTTC
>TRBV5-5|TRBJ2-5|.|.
CASSATLGKETQYF
TGTGCCAGCAGCGCCACATTGGGGAAAGAGACCCAGTACTTC
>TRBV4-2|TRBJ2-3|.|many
CASSQDLLGGDTQYF
TGTGCCAGCAGCCAAGATCTTTTGGGGGGAGATACGCAGTATTTT
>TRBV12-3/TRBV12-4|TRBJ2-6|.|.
CASRQAVTGANVLTF
TGTGCCAGCAGACAAGCGGTTACTGGGGCCAACGTCCTGACTTTC
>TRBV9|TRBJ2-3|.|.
CASSVGPPASFTDTQYF
TGTGCCAGCAGCGTAGGACCACCGGCTAGCTTCACAGATACGCAGTATTTT
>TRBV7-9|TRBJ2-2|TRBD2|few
CASSSGLARPGELFF
TGTGCCAGCAGCTCGGGACTAGCACGTCCGGGGGAGCTGTTTTTT
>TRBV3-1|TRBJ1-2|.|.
CASSPVQNYGYTF
TGTGCCAGCAGCCCTGTACAGAACTATGGCTACACCTTC
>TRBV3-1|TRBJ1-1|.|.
CASSTTGLMNTEAFF
TGTGCCAGCAGCACCACGGGACTTATGAACACTGAAGCTTTCTTT